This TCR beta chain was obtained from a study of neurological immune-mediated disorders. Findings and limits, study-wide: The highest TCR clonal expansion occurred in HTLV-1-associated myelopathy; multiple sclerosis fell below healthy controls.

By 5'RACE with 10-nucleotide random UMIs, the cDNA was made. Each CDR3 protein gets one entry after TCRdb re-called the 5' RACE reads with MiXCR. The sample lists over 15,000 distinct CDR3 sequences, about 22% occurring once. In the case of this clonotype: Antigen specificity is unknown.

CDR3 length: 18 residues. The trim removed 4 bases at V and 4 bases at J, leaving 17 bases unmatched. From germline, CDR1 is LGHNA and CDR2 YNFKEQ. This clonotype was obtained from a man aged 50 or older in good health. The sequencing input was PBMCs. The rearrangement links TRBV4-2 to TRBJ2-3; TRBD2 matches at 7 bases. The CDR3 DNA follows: TGTGCCAGCAGCCCGAAAAGGGGTGCGGGAGTACCGCCAGATACGCAGTATTTT. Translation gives CASSPKRGAGVPPDTQYF.